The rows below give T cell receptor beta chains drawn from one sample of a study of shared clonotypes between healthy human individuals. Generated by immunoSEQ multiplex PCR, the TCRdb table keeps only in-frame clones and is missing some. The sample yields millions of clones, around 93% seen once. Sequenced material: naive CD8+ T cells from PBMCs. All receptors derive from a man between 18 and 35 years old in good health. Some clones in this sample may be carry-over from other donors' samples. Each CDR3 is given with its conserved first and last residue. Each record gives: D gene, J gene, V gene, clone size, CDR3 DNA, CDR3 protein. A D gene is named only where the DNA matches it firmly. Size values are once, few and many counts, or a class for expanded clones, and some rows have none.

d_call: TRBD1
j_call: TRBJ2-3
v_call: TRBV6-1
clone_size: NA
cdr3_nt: TGTGCCAGTCGGACAGGGCATCGGCCAGATACGCAGTATTTT
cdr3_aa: CASRTGHRPDTQYF

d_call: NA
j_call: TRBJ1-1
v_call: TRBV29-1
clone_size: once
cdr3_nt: TGCAGCGTTGGTCCAGGGCACATGAACACTGAAGCTTTCTTT
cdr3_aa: CSVGPGHMNTEAFF

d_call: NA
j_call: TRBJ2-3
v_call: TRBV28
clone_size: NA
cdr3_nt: TGTGCCAGCAGTTTCCGTCCGGACATCACAGATACGCAGTATTTT
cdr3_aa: CASSFRPDITDTQYF

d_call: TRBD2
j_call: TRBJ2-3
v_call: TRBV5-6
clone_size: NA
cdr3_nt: TGTGCCAGCAGCTCGACTAGCGGGGATAGCACAGATACGCAGTATTTT
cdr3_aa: CASSSTSGDSTDTQYF

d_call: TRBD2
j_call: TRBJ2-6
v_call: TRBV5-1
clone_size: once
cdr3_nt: TGCGCCAGCAGCTTAGCGGGATTAAAGGGTGGGGCCAACGTCCTGACTTTC
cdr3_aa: CASSLAGLKGGANVLTF

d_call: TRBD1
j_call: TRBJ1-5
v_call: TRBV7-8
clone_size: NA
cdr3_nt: TGTGCCAGCAGCGCCCGGACAGGAAGGGGCAATCAGCCCCAGCATTTT
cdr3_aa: CASSARTGRGNQPQHF

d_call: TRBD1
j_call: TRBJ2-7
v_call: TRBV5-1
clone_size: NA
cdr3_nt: TGCGCCAGCAGCTTGAACGGACAGGGTCACGAGCAGTACTTC
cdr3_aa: CASSLNGQGHEQYF

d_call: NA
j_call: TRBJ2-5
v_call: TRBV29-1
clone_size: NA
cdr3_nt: TGCAGCGTTGAAGATATGACAGAGAGTGTCGAGACCCAGTACTTC
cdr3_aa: CSVEDMTESVETQYF

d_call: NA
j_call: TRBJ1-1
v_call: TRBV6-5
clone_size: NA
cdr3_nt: TGTGCCAGCAGTGCCGGACATATGAACACTGAAGCTTTCTTT
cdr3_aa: CASSAGHMNTEAFF

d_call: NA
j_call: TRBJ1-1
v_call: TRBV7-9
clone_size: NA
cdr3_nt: TGTGCCAGCACGGGGGCTCCATTAGACAGTTACACTGAAGCTTTCTTT
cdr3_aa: CASTGAPLDSYTEAFF

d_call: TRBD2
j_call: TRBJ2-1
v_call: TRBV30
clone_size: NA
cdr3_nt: TGTGCCTGGGGACTAGCGGGCCCCGATGAGCAGTTCTTC
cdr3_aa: CAWGLAGPDEQFF

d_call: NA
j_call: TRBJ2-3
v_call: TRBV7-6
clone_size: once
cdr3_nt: TGTGCCAGCAGCTTAACAACAGGGAGGACAGATACGCAGTATTTT
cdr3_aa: CASSLTTGRTDTQYF

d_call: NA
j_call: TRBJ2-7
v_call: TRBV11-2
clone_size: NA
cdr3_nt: TGTGCCAGCAGCTCCCGGGAGCTATACTACGAGCAGTACTTC
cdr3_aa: CASSSRELYYEQYF

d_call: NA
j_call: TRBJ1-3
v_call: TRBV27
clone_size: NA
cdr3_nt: TGTGCCAGCAGTTTAGCTCGGGGAAACACCATATATTTT
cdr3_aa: CASSLARGNTIYF

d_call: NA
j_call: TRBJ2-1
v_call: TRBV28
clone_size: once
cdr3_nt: TGTGCCGCACTTGATGGCCCTCGCTCCTACAATGAGCAGTTCTTC
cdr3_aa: CAALDGPRSYNEQFF

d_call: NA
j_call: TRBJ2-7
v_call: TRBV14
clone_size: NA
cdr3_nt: TGTGCCAGCAGCCAAGCCTGGGGCCCCTACGAGCAGTACTTC
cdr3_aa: CASSQAWGPYEQYF

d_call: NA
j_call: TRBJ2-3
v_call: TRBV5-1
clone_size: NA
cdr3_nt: TGCGCCAGCAATGGCGGGTTGGAGGTAGATACGCAGTATTTT
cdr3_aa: CASNGGLEVDTQYF

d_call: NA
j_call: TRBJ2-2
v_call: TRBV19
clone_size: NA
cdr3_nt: TGTGCCAGTAGAATAGGGAACACCGGGGAGCTGTTTTTT
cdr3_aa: CASRIGNTGELFF

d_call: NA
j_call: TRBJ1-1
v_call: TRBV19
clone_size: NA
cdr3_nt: TGTGCCAGTAGTGGGCTCAGGGTTGGGGCCATGAACACTGAAGCTTTCTTT
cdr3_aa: CASSGLRVGAMNTEAFF

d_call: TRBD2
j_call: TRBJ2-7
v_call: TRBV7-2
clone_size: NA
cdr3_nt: TGTGCCAGCACCGTCACGTCCCCTAGCGGTCTACAGTACTTC
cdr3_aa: CASTVTSPSGLQYF

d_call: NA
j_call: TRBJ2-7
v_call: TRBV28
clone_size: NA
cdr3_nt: TGTGCCAGCAGGCTCCGGGACGGACTCTACGAGCAGTACTTC
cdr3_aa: CASRLRDGLYEQYF

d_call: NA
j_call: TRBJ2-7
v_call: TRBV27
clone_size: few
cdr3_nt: TGTGCCAGCAGTTTTGGCAGAACCTACGAGCAGTACTTC
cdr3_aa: CASSFGRTYEQYF

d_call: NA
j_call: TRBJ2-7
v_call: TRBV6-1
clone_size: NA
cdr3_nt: TGTGCCAGCAGTGAAGGACAGTGGGGGGCTTACGAGCAGTACTTC
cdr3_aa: CASSEGQWGAYEQYF

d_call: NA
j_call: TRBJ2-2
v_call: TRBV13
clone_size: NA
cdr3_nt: TGTGCCAGCAGCCCGGGGGAGAATACGAACACCGGGGAGCTGTTTTTT
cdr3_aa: CASSPGENTNTGELFF

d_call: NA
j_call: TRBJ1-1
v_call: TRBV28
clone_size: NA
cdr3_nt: TGTGCCAGCAGACGGAGCACGAGGGCCTCTGAAGCTTTCTTT
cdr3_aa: CASRRSTRASEAFF

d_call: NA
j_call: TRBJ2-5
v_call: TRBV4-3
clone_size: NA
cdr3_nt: TGCGCCAGCAGCCAGGCTACAGGGTTCCAAGAGACCCAGTACTTC
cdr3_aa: CASSQATGFQETQYF

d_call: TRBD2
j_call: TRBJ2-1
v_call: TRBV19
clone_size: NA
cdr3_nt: TGTGCCAGTAGTATAGTGGGAGGGGCCTCCTCCTACAATGAGCAGTTCTTC
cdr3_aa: CASSIVGGASSYNEQFF